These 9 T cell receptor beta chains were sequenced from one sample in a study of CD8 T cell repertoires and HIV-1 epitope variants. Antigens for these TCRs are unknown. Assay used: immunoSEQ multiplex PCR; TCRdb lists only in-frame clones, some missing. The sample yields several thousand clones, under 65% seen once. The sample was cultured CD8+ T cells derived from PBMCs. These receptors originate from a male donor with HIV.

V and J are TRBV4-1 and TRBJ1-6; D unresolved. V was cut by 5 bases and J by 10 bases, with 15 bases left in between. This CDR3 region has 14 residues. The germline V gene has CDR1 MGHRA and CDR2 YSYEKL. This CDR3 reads CASSVDPGGSPLHF. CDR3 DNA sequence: TGCGCCAGCAGCGTGGACCCTGGTGGGTCACCCCTCCACTTT.

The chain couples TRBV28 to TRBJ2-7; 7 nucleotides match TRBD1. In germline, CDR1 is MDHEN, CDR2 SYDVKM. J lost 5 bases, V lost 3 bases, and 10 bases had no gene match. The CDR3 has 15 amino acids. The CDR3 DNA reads TGTGCCAGCAGTTTCCTCCAGGGGGAGAGCGACGAGCAGTACTTC. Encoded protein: CASSFLQGESDEQYF.

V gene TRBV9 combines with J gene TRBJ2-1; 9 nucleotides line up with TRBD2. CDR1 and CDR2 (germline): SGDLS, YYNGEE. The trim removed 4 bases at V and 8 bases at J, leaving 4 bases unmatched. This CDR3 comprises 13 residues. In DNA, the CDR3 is TGTGCCAGCAGCAAAATAGCGGGAGATGAGCAGTTCTTC. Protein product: CASSKIAGDEQFF.

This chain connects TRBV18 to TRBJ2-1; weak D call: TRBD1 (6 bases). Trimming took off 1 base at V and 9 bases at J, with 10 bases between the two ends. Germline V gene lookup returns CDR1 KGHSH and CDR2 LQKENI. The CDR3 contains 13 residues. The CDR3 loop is CASSPRTEGEQFF. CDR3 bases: TGTGCCAGCTCACCACGGACAGAGGGTGAGCAGTTCTTC.

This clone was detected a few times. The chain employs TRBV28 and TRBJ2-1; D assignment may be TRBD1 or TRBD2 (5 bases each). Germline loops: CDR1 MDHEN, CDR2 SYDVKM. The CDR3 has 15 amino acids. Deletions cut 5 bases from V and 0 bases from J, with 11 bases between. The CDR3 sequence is CASSLLGTSYNEQFF. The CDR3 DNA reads TGTGCCAGCAGTCTACTAGGGACCTCCTACAATGAGCAGTTCTTC.

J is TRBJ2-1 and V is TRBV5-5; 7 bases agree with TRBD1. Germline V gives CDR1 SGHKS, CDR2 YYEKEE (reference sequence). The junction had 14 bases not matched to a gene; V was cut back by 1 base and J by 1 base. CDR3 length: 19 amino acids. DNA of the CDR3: TGTGCCAGCAGCTTGATGACGATACCGGGACAGTCATCCTACAATGAGCAGTTCTTC. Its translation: CASSLMTIPGQSSYNEQFF.

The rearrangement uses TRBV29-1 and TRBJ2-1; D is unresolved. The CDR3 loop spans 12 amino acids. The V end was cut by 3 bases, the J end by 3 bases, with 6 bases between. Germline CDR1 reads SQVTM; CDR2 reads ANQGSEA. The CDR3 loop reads CSVETNYNEQFF. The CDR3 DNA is TGCAGCGTTGAGACGAACTACAATGAGCAGTTCTTC.

The CDR3 here is CASSLGLADYNEQFF. The CDR3 coding sequence is TGTGCCAGCAGTCTTGGACTAGCGGACTACAATGAGCAGTTCTTC. The chain carries TRBV6-5 and TRBJ2-1, with 10 bases that match TRBD2. V lost 5 bases to trimming and J lost 3 bases; unmatched junction nucleotides: 4. Germline loops: CDR1 MNHEY, CDR2 SVGAGI. The CDR3 runs to 15 residues.

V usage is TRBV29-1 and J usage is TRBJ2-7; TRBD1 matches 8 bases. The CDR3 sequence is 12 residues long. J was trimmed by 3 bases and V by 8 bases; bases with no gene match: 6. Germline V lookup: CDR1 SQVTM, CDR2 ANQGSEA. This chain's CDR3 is CSPGGSFYEQYF. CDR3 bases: TGCAGCCCAGGGGGCTCCTTCTACGAGCAGTACTTC.